The TCR beta chain described here comes from a study of early T cells in non-severe SARS-CoV-2 infection. The wider study: The sequenced material was bulk RNA from unsorted whole blood, and its chains were unpaired. Study-wide results and limits: There was a bias toward anti-spike CD8 responses in VDJdb matching, which missed private and CD4 specificities.

The TCR library protocol was used to attach unique molecular identifiers. These identifiers were attached to individual cDNA molecules. Via MiXCR, TCRdb re-called the 5' RACE reads, giving one row per CDR3 protein. The sample has tens of thousands of distinct CDR3 sequences, around 7% seen once. Trimming cost V 6 bases and J 0 bases; bases outside gene matches: 1. Germline V gene data show CDR1 as WNHNN and CDR2 as SYGVQD (reference sequence). The CDR3 sequence is 15 residues long. The table lists this clonotype with many counts. The antigen remains undetermined. The TCR originated in an adult who was a healthcare worker with PCR-confirmed SARS-CoV-2 infection or an uninfected control (not recorded which). V gene TRBV10-1 combines with J gene TRBJ2-1; the match to TRBD2 covers 11 bases. Source material: whole blood. The CDR3 sequence is CASSTSGSSYNEQFF. In DNA, the CDR3 is TGCGCCAGCAGCACTAGCGGGAGCTCCTACAATGAGCAGTTCTTC.